Sequencing of this T cell receptor beta chain was carried out in a study of blood T cell repertoires in COVID-19. Study-level information: Some COVID-19 samples were acute and others convalescent; all came from the United States, Italy and Spain. Nucleic acid was either cDNA or gDNA, and it came from T cells, B-cell-depleted T cells, or PBMCs.

Trimming removed 8 bases from V and 0 bases from J, with 20 bases in between. The CDR3 contains 17 residues. Germline V gene sequence: CDR1 MDHEN, CDR2 SYDVKM. Per the study methods: It was from reference gene primer amplification that nucleated cell counts were estimated. The data were produced by immunoSEQ multiplex PCR, yet TCRdb's version contains in-frame clones alone and is incomplete. D and trimming were read from the DNA, whereas the V and J calls and clone size are those reported in that table. The sample includes tens of thousands of clones, about nine tenths seen only once; the top ten take roughly 8.7%.

Sequenced sample: peripheral blood. The V call is TRBV28, the J call TRBJ2-1; D perhaps matches TRBD2 (6 bases). This TCR derives from a man aged 25 to 45 with acute or convalescent COVID-19. The CDR3 DNA reads as TGTGCCAGCCGTACCAGTAGCGGCACCCGCTCCTACAATGAGCAGTTCTTC. Protein product: CASRTSSGTRSYNEQFF.